This T cell receptor beta chain was documented in a study of blood T cell repertoires in COVID-19. The wider study: COVID-19 samples from acute and convalescent phases originated in the United States, Italy and Spain. PBMCs, B-cell-depleted T cells, or T cells provided the cDNA or gDNA that made up the material.

Germline loops: CDR1 SGHDT, CDR2 YYEEEE. The CDR3 sequence is 15 residues long. V lost 2 bases and J lost 0; bases outside the gene matches: 1. In the original processing: Amplified reference gene primers provided the basis for estimating nucleated cell counts. TCRdb keeps only in-frame clones here, not all; method: immunoSEQ multiplex PCR. V, J and clone size reflect that table, while D and trimming were determined from the DNA. The data hold more than 150,000 clones, with 65% to 85% observed a single time. The clonotype was recovered from a woman in her twenties or thirties with acute or convalescent COVID-19. The gene calls are TRBV5-6 and TRBJ1-2, with 10 bases fitting TRBD1. Sequenced material: peripheral blood. The CDR3 is CASSLGTGANYGYTF. In DNA form, the CDR3 reads TGTGCCAGCAGCTTAGGGACAGGGGCTAACTATGGCTACACCTTC.